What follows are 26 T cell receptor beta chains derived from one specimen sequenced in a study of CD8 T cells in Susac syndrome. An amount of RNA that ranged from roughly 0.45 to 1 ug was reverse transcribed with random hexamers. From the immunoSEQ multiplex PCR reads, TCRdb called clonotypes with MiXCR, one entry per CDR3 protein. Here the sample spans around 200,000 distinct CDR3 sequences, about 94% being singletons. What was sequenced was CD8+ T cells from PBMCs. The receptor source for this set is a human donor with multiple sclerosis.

The CDR3 sequence is CASSYEQAGELFF. DNA for the CDR3: TGTGCCAGCAGCTATGAACAGGCCGGGGAGCTGTTTTTT. The V gene is TRBV6-5, the J gene TRBJ2-2; D is perhaps TRBD1 (5 bases). The CDR3 is made up of 13 amino acids. V lost 6 bases, J lost 6 bases, and 11 bases lay in between. Germline CDR1 reads MNHEY; CDR2 reads SVGAGI.

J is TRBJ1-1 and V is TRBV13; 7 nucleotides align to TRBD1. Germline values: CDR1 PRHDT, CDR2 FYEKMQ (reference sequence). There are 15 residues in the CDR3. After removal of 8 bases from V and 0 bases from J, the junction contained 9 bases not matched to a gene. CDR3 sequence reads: CASGDRVNMNTEAFF. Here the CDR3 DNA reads TGTGCCAGCGGCGACAGGGTGAATATGAACACTGAAGCTTTCTTT.

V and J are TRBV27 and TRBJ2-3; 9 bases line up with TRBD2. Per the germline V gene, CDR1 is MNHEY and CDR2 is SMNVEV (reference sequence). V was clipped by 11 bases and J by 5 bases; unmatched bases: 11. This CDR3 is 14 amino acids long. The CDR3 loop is CAAASGMGEDTQYF. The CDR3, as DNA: TGTGCCGCGGCTAGCGGGATGGGGGAAGATACGCAGTATTTT.

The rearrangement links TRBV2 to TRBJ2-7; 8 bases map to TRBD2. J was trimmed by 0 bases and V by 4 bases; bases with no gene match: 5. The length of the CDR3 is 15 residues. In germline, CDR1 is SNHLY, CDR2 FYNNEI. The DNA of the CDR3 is TGTGCCAGCAGTGTCCCAAGCGGGAGCTCCTACGAGCAGTACTTC. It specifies CASSVPSGSSYEQYF.

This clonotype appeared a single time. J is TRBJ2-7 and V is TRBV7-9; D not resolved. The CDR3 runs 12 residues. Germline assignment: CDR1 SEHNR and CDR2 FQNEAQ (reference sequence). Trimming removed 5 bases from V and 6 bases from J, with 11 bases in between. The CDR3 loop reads CASSAGPLEQYF. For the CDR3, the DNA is TGTGCCAGCAGCGCCGGGCCTCTCGAGCAGTACTTC.

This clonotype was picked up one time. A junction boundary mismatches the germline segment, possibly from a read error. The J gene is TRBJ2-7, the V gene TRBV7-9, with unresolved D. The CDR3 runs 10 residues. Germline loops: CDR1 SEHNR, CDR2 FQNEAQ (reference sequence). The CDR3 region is CASSGPLLIF. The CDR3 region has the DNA TGTGCCAGCAGCGGGCCCCTTTTAATCTTC.

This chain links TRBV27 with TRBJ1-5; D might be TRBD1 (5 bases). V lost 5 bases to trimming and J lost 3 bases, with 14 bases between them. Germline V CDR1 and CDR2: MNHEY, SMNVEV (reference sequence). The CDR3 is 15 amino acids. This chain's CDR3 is CASSTLGGVNQPQHF. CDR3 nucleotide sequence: TGTGCCAGCAGTACCCTGGGGGGTGTCAATCAGCCCCAGCATTTT.

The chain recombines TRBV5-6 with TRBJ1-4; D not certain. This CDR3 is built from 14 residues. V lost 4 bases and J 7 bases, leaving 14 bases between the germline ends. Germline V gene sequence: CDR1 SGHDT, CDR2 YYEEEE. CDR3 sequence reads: CASSREEIAEKLFF. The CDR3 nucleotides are TGTGCCAGCAGCCGAGAAGAGATCGCTGAAAAACTGTTTTTT.

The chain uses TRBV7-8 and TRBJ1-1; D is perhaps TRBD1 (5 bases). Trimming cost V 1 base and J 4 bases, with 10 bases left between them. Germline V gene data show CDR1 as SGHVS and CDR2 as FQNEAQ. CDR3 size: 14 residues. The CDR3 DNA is TGTGCCAGCAGCTTAGTCGGGGGAGGCACTGAAGCTTTCTTT. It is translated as CASSLVGGGTEAFF.

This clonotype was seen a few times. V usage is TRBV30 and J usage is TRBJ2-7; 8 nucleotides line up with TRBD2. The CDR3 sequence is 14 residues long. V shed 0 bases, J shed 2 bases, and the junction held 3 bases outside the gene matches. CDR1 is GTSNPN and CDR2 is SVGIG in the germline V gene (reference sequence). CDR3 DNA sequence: TGTGCCTGGAGTGTACGGGGGGGCGCCTACGAGCAGTACTTC. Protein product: CAWSVRGGAYEQYF.

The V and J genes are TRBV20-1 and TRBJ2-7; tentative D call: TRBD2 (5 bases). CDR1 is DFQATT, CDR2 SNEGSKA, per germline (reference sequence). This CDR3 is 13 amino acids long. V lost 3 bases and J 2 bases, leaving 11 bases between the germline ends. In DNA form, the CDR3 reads TGCAGTGCTAGCGTGGACTCCCCCTACGAGCAGTACTTC. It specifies CSASVDSPYEQYF.

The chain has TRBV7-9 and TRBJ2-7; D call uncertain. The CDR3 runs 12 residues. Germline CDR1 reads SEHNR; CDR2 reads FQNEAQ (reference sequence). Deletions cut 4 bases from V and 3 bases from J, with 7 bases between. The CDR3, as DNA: TGTGCCAGCAGCTCGAGGATCTACGAGCAGTACTTC. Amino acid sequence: CASSSRIYEQYF.

CDR3: CASSLGPKRTDGYTF. The DNA of the CDR3 is TGTGCCAGCAGCTTAGGGCCCAAGAGGACGGATGGCTACACCTTC. The V and J genes are TRBV7-8 and TRBJ1-2; no firm D call. Deletions cut 1 base from V and 6 bases from J, with 15 bases between. This CDR3 has 15 amino acids. CDR1 and CDR2 (germline): SGHVS, FQNEAQ.

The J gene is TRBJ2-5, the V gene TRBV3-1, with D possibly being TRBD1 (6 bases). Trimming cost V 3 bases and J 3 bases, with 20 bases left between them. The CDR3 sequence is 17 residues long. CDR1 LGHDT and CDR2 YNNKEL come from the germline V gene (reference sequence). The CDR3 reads CASSHPSGQIDKETQYF. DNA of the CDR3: TGTGCCAGCAGCCACCCGAGCGGACAGATAGATAAAGAGACCCAGTACTTC.

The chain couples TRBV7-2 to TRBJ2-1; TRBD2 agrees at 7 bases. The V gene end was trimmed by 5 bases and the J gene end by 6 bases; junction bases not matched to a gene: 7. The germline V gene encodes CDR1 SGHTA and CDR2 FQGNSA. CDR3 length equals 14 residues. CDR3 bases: TGTGCCAGCAGCGCGCGCAGCGGGGTCAATGAGCAGTTCTTC. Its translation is CASSARSGVNEQFF. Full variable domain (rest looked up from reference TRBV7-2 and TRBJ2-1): GAGVSQSPSNKVTEKGKDVELRCDPISGHTALYWYRQSLGQGLEFLIYFQGNSAPDKSGLPSDRFSAERTGGSVSTLTIQRTQQEDSAVYLCASSARSGVNEQFFGPGTRLTVL.

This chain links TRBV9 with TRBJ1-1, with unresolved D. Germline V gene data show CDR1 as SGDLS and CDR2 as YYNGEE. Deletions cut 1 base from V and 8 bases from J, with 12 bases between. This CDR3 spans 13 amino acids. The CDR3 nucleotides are TGTGCCAGCAGCGTATATCCCGGGTACGAAGCTTTCTTT. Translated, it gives CASSVYPGYEAFF.

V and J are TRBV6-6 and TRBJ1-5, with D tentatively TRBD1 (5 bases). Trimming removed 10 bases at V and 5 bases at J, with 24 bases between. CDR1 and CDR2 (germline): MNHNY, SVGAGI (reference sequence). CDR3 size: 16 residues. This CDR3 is CANSFDSVLVDQPQHF. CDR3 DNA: TGTGCCAACAGCTTCGACAGCGTACTGGTGGATCAGCCCCAGCATTTT.

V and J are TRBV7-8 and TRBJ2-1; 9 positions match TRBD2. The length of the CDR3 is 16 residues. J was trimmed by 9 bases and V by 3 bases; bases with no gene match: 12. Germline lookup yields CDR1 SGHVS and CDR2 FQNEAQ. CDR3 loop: CASSFGLEREVGEQFF. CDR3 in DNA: TGTGCCAGCAGCTTCGGTCTTGAGCGGGAGGTCGGTGAGCAGTTCTTC.

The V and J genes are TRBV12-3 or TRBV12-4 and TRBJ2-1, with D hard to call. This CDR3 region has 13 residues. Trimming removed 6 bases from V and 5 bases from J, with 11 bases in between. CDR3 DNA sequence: TGTGCCAGCAGCCTACTTCTAGACAATGAGCAGTTCTTC. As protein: CASSLLLDNEQFF.

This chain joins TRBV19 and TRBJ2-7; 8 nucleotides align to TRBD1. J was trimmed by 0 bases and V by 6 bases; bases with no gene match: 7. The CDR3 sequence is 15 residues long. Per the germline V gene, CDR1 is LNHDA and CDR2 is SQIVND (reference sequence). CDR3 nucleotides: TGTGCCAGTAGCGGGACAGGCCAGAGCTCCTACGAGCAGTACTTC. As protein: CASSGTGQSSYEQYF.

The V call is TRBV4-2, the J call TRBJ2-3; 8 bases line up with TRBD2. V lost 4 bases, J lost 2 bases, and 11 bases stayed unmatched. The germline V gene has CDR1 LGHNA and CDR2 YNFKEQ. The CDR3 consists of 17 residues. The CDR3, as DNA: TGTGCCAGCAGCCTAGACGGAAGCGGGAGCGCCACAGATACGCAGTATTTT. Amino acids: CASSLDGSGSATDTQYF.

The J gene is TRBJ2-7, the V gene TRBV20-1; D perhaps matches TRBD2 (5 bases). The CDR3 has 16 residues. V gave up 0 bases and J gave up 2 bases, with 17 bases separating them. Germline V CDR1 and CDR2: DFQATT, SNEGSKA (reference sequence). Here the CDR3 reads CSARDMDRGITYEQYF. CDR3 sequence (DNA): TGCAGTGCTAGAGATATGGACCGAGGGATCACCTACGAGCAGTACTTC.

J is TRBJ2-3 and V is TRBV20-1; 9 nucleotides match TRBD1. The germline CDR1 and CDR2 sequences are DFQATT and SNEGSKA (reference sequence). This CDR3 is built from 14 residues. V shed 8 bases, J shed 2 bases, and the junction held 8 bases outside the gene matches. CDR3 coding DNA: TGCAGTCGGGACAGGGACCAAAACACAGATACGCAGTATTTT. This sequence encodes CSRDRDQNTDTQYF.

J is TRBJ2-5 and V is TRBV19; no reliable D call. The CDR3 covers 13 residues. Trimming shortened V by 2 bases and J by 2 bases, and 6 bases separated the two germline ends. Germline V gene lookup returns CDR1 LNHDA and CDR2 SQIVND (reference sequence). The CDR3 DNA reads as TGTGCCAGTAGTATAAACCAGCAAGAGACCCAGTACTTC. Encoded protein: CASSINQQETQYF.

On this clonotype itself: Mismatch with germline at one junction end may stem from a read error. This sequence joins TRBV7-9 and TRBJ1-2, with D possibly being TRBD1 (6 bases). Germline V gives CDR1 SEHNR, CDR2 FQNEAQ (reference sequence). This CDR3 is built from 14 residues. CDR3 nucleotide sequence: TGTGCCAGCAGTTTAGGGGGGACTAACTATGGCTACACCTTC. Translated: CASSLGGTNYGYTF.

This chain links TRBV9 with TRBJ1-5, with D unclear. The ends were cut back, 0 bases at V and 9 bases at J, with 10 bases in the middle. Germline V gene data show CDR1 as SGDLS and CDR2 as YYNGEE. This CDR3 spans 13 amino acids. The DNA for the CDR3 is TGTGCCAGCAGCGTAGACGGGCAAGGGCCCCAGCATTTT. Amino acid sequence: CASSVDGQGPQHF.